The 19 T cell receptor beta chains presented below share a single source sample, sequenced in a study of lymphopenia after photon versus proton radiotherapy. TCRdb's table, derived via immunoSEQ multiplex PCR, lists solely in-frame clones and lacks some. The table lists 25,000 to 40,000 clones, over 75% of them singletons. The sample in question was peripheral blood, obtained from a patient treated with proton-based radiotherapy. The receptors stem from a woman in her seventies with pancreatic cancer.

The chain has TRBV4-3 and TRBJ1-2; tentative D call: TRBD1 (6 bases). V lost 4 bases and J lost 4, with 16 bases in between. Germline assignment: CDR1 LGHNA and CDR2 YSLEER. This CDR3 comprises 15 residues. CDR3 protein: CASSPGGGGSYGYTF. In DNA, the CDR3 is TGCGCCAGCAGCCCGGGGGGCGGAGGTTCCTATGGCTACACCTTC.

J is TRBJ2-3 and V is TRBV19, with a weak D call TRBD2 (7 bases). With 2 bases removed from V and 9 bases from J, the gap between germline ends came to 18 bases. Germline V lookup: CDR1 LNHDA, CDR2 SQIVND (reference sequence). The CDR3 loop spans 15 amino acids. The CDR3 protein is CASSIRGGLHGTQYF. CDR3 nucleotide sequence: TGTGCCAGTAGTATAAGGGGGGGACTCCACGGAACGCAGTATTTT.

The chain carries TRBV28 and TRBJ2-7; D possibly matches TRBD1 or TRBD2 (5 bases each). V lost 6 bases and J lost 2, with 14 bases in between. The CDR3 has 14 residues. Germline V CDR1 and CDR2: MDHEN, SYDVKM. CDR3 in amino acids: CASSISGTAYEQYF. In DNA, the CDR3 is TGTGCCAGCAGCATTTCCGGGACGGCCTACGAGCAGTACTTC. The full variable domain, completed using reference TRBV28 and TRBJ2-7, is DVKVTQSSRYLVKRTGEKVFLECVQDMDHENMFWYRQDPGLGLRLIYFSYDVKMKEKGDIPEGYSVSREKKERFSLILESASTNQTSMYLCASSISGTAYEQYFGPGTRLTVT.

The V call is TRBV10-3, the J call TRBJ1-5; TRBD1 is a possible D gene (6 bases). In germline, CDR1 is ENHRY, CDR2 SYGVKD. The CDR3 spans 13 residues. V was trimmed by 10 bases and J by 5 bases, leaving 15 bases between them. The CDR3 spells CATVRDTDQPQHF. For the CDR3, the DNA is TGTGCCACCGTCCGGGACACGGATCAGCCCCAGCATTTT.

The J gene is TRBJ2-5, the V gene TRBV28; the D gene is possibly TRBD1 (5 bases). Germline CDR1 reads MDHEN; CDR2 reads SYDVKM. V was clipped by 5 bases and J by 5 bases, with 12 bases between them. The CDR3 is 13 residues long. The CDR3 DNA reads TGTGCCAGCAGTGAGCAGGGAAGGGAGACCCAGTACTTC. It yields the protein CASSEQGRETQYF.

The J gene is TRBJ2-3, the V gene TRBV7-2, with D perhaps TRBD1 or TRBD2 (5 bases each). The CDR3 length is 13 residues. V lost 8 bases and J lost 3, with 12 bases in between. Germline loops: CDR1 SGHTA, CDR2 FQGNSA. CDR3 protein: CASRGISTDTQYF. The CDR3 DNA sequence: TGTGCCAGCCGGGGCATTTCTACAGATACGCAGTATTTT.

V gene TRBV13 combines with J gene TRBJ2-1, with D unresolved. Between the trimmed V and J ends, which lost 7 bases and 0 bases, there was a span of 16 bases. Germline values: CDR1 PRHDT, CDR2 FYEKMQ (reference sequence). The CDR3 extends over 16 amino acids. The chain's CDR3 is CASTVGSFNSYNEQFF. The CDR3 DNA is TGTGCCAGCACCGTTGGCAGTTTTAACTCCTACAATGAGCAGTTCTTC.

This clone was detected only a few times. The chain is built from TRBV19 and TRBJ1-5; D is perhaps TRBD1 (6 bases). Deletions cut 8 bases from V and 3 bases from J, with 26 bases between. The CDR3 loop spans 18 amino acids. Germline V gene lookup returns CDR1 LNHDA and CDR2 SQIVND (reference sequence). CDR3 coding DNA: TGTGCCAGTCGGGGGATAAGGGGGGGCAACATAAACAATCAGCCCCAGCATTTT. It specifies CASRGIRGGNINNQPQHF.

The chain uses TRBV7-3 and TRBJ2-2; 9 positions match TRBD1. Germline CDR1 is SGHTA and CDR2 is FQGTGA. The CDR3 is made up of 15 amino acids. The ends lost 5 bases at V and 6 bases at J; junction bases unmatched: 7. The CDR3 DNA reads TGTGCCAGCAGCGACCGGGACAGGGTCGCCGGGGAGCTGTTTTTT. This codes for CASSDRDRVAGELFF.

V is TRBV16 and J is TRBJ2-7; 13 nucleotides match TRBD2. The CDR3 sequence is 14 residues long. Trimming took 4 bases from V and 6 from J; bases not matched to a gene: 3. Germline-derived CDR1 and CDR2 are KGHSY and FQNENV. The chain's CDR3 is CASSPGTSGTEQYF. CDR3 DNA sequence: TGTGCCAGCAGCCCCGGGACTAGCGGGACCGAGCAGTACTTC.

The chain recombines TRBV27 with TRBJ1-1; D ambiguous. The V gene lost 1 base and the J gene lost 1 base, with 10 bases spanning the gap. CDR1 MNHEY and CDR2 SMNVEV come from the germline V gene (reference sequence). The CDR3 is made up of 15 amino acids. CDR3 coding DNA: TGTGCCAGCAGTTTATTGGCACAAAAGAACACTGAAGCTTTCTTT. Translation: CASSLLAQKNTEAFF.

This chain uses TRBV4-2 with TRBJ1-3; possibly TRBD1 for D (5 bases). Germline V gene sequence: CDR1 LGHNA, CDR2 YNFKEQ. This CDR3 spans 17 amino acids. Trimming cost V 0 bases and J 0 bases, with 12 bases left between them. CDR3 in amino acids: CASSQEGDGHSGNTIYF. CDR3 coding DNA: TGTGCCAGCAGCCAAGAGGGGGACGGACACTCTGGAAACACCATATATTTT.

CDR3 nucleotides: TGTGCCAGTAGTGGGGGCCCCTACAATGAGCAGTTCTTC. It is translated as CASSGGPYNEQFF. V gene TRBV19 combines with J gene TRBJ2-1, with D perhaps TRBD1 (6 bases). Deletions cut 5 bases from V and 2 bases from J, with 7 bases between. Looked up from germline, CDR1 is LNHDA and CDR2 is SQIVND (reference sequence). The CDR3 contains 13 residues.

The rearrangement joins TRBV18 to TRBJ1-1; 7 positions agree with TRBD1. Germline trimming cut 4 bases from V and 7 bases from J; bases unmatched to any gene: 6. The CDR3 covers 13 residues. In germline, CDR1 is KGHSH, CDR2 LQKENI. The chain's CDR3 is CASSQTQGDEAFF. The CDR3 DNA reads as TGTGCCAGCTCACAGACGCAGGGGGATGAAGCTTTCTTT.

The J gene is TRBJ1-1, the V gene TRBV7-6, with D maybe TRBD1 (6 bases). The CDR3 contains 18 residues. Germline V gene sequence: CDR1 SGHVS, CDR2 FNYEAQ. V was clipped by 2 bases and J by 0 bases, with 19 bases between them. For the CDR3, the DNA is TGTGCCAGCAGCTTATCTCAAAGACAGGAGGTGATGAACACTGAAGCTTTCTTT. This sequence encodes CASSLSQRQEVMNTEAFF.

The CDR3 bases are TGTGCCAGCAGCTTAGGGCTCCCTAGTCAAGAGACCCAGTACTTC. It yields the protein CASSLGLPSQETQYF. This chain connects TRBV7-2 to TRBJ2-5, with D unclear. CDR3 length: 15 amino acids. Germline V gene lookup returns CDR1 SGHTA and CDR2 FQGNSA. The ends were cut back, 1 base at V and 2 bases at J, with 11 bases in the middle.

The CDR3 loop is CASSRDRQETQYF. In DNA form, the CDR3 reads TGTGCCAGCAGCCGGGACAGACAAGAGACCCAGTACTTC. The chain uses TRBV2 and TRBJ2-5, with TRBD1 identical over 7 bases. The germline V gene encodes CDR1 SNHLY and CDR2 FYNNEI. CDR3 length: 13 residues. V trimming: 6 bases; J trimming: 2 bases; junction bases outside the gene matches: 3.

This chain links TRBV6-4 with TRBJ1-2, with D tentatively TRBD1 (6 bases). The CDR3 is made up of 17 amino acids. CDR1 is MRHNA, CDR2 SNTAGT, per germline. V was clipped by 6 bases and J by 2 bases, with 22 bases between them. CDR3: CASRRRQADIQNYGYTF. CDR3 DNA: TGTGCCAGCAGGAGGAGACAGGCGGACATACAAAACTATGGCTACACCTTC.

This clone was observed a few times. The J gene is TRBJ1-6, the V gene TRBV28; D gene uncertain. The CDR3 length is 13 residues. Germline values: CDR1 MDHEN, CDR2 SYDVKM. The ends were cut back, 3 bases at V and 10 bases at J, with 10 bases in the middle. In DNA, the CDR3 is TGTGCCAGCAGTTTCGGTCAGAACTCACCCCTCCACTTT. Protein: CASSFGQNSPLHF.